This entry concerns a single T cell receptor beta chain. Its antigen specificity is not known. Base qualities are missing; no much larger clone stands one base away. This record belongs to a study of T cell responses to AZD1222 COVID-19 vaccine (dated by TCRdb to the early 2020s). Background for the entire study: TCR sequencing was performed for roughly 250 trial participants, of whom around 200 were given two doses of AZD1222 and about 25 were given two doses of MenACWY control vaccine. Trial participants were enrolled by age into subgroups of 18-55, 56-69 and 70-plus years, and around 140, 26 and 57 TCR-sequenced participants, respectively, were included in these subgroups. Overall study outcomes, separate from this receptor: After two AZD1222 doses, both the breadth and the depth of spike-specific TCRs were significantly higher than at day 0 and than in MenACWY recipients. Participants were mostly white British and included more females than males, and it was suggested by the authors that clonal diversity may have been underestimated. Reportedly, close to half of the unique spike-specific TCRs recognized epitopes lying outside the regions that are mutated in the B.1.351 and B.1.1.7 variants. The 56-69-year group was small, and its depth increase did not reach significance, likely because of low power. Because no day 14 peak-response samples were available, repertoires were characterized only after the peak T cell response. Conclusions about previously exposed vaccinees were limited because only six AZD1222 recipients were SARS-CoV-2 seropositive at baseline. Vaccine-associated CD4 TCRs spanned the whole spike protein, with dominant responses in regions 160-218 and 743-854.

The CDR3 goes from the cysteine to the phenylalanine over 15 residues. The read is trimmed to its CDR3 DNA, 45 bases read in frame from base 1. The germline V gene (reference sequence) provides CDR1 MNHNY and CDR2 SVGAGI. V has 7 bases trimmed and J has 1 base trimmed; junction bases matching no gene number 8. The CDR3 regions of human TCRbeta chains were analyzed by immunosequencing. The original pipeline was this. TCRs in the repertoires were matched against a reference library of SARS-CoV-2-specific TCRs that had been generated with the MIRA antigen-specificity platform. Breadth meant the fraction of unique TCRs that were SARS-CoV-2-associated, whereas depth meant the fraction of total T cells that were SARS-CoV-2-associated. Using the MIRA data, each spike-specific TCR was mapped to the spike region that the TCR reacts to and placed in a CD4 or CD8 class. Log10-transformed breadth and depth values were compared by one-way ANOVA with Sidak's multiple comparisons tests. TCRdb obtained this table from immuneACCESS and retained in-frame rearrangements with V and J assigned. These tables miss some clones; where compared with another copy, unresolved V genes account for less than half of the shortfall, and the remainder is unexplained. The D gene and trimming were derived from the DNA, and the V and J assignments and clone size from that table. In this sample the table shows about 120,000 clones, approximately 90% of which occur a single time. About 2.5% of the sample belongs to the ten largest clones.

According to the study, the label for this sample's time point signals: about 28 days (+/-7) after the second vaccine dose. Because spike-specific TCR depth and breadth did not differ between the two schedules, AZD1222 recipients who got a second dose at roughly 4 weeks were pooled with those who got a second dose at roughly 12 weeks. Samples from vaccinated people were obtained from the UK trials COV001 and COV002, which included a single-blind randomized controlled phase 2/3 trial of AZD1222 (ChAdOx1 nCoV-19) in healthy adults. Trial participant PBMC samples were collected at day 0 and day 28 after the second dose for TCRbeta chain sequencing.

The rearranged chain carries TRBV6-6 and TRBJ1-1; 8 central bases correspond to TRBD1. The source material was peripheral blood, sampled 28 days after the second AZD1222 dose. The sequence was collected from an adult who received the AZD1222 COVID-19 vaccine. The bases are TGTGCCAGCATCTACAGGGACAGGAGGAACACTGAAGCTTTCTTT. This yields the protein CASIYRDRRNTEAFF.